These 28 T cell receptor beta chains were all obtained from the same sample, sequenced in a study of T-cell memory formation after mild COVID-19. In TCRdb, the 5' RACE reads were re-called with MiXCR into one record per CDR3 protein. This table has more than 80,000 distinct CDR3 sequences, about a sixth appearing once. Sequenced sample: PBMCs or a T cell subset sorted from them (not recorded which). These receptors came from an adult woman who had mild COVID-19 (a few samples of this study predate the infection). Cell type and time point are not known.

The chain employs TRBV19 and TRBJ1-1; unclear D gene. The CDR3 is 13 amino acids. From germline, CDR1 is LNHDA and CDR2 SQIVND (reference sequence). The V end lost 6 bases, the J end lost 4 bases, and 12 bases lay between the germline ends. The CDR3 region is CASRLGFLTEAFF. CDR3 coding DNA: TGTGCCAGTAGACTGGGGTTTCTCACTGAAGCTTTCTTT.

The sample holds a few counts of this clonotype. The V and J genes are TRBV18 and TRBJ2-1, with D perhaps matching TRBD1 (6 bases). Germline values: CDR1 KGHSH, CDR2 LQKENI. V shed 0 bases and J shed 2 bases, with 8 bases lying between them. The CDR3 length is 15 residues. CDR3 sequence (DNA): TGTGCCAGCTCACCACCGGACAGACCCTACAATGAGCAGTTCTTC. Protein: CASSPPDRPYNEQFF.

The J gene is TRBJ2-7, the V gene TRBV2, with 13 bases lining up with TRBD2. Trimming at V came to 2 bases and at J to 3 bases, leaving 13 bases not matched to a gene. Per the germline V gene, CDR1 is SNHLY and CDR2 is FYNNEI. The CDR3 runs to 19 residues. CDR3 in amino acids: CASSEKRLAGGPSFYEQYF. In nucleotides, the CDR3 is TGTGCCAGCAGTGAAAAGAGACTAGCGGGAGGCCCTTCGTTCTACGAGCAGTACTTC. Drawing the rest from reference TRBV2 and TRBJ2-7, the complete variable domain is EPEVTQTPSHQVTQMGQEVILRCVPISNHLYFYWYRQILGQKVEFLVSFYNNEISEKSEIFDDQFSVERPDGSNFTLKIRSTKLEDSAMYFCASSEKRLAGGPSFYEQYFGPGTRLTVT.

This clonotype was picked up a small number of times. This chain connects TRBV12-3 or TRBV12-4 to TRBJ2-3; D unclear. V lost 3 bases, J lost 6 bases, and 4 bases lay in between. This CDR3 contains 11 residues. CDR3 region: CASSFSDTQYF. The CDR3 region has the DNA TGTGCCAGCAGTTTCTCGGATACGCAGTATTTT.

The V gene is TRBV6-2 or TRBV6-3, the J gene TRBJ2-5, with D possibly being TRBD2 (6 bases). This CDR3 contains 16 residues. With 0 bases removed from V and 5 bases from J, the gap between germline ends came to 16 bases. Germline CDR1 MNHEY, CDR2 SVGEGT. The CDR3 region has the DNA TGTGCCAGCAGTTACTCAGGGGACTCCGATTACGAGACCCAGTACTTC. The encoded protein is CASSYSGDSDYETQYF.

This clonotype was seen a handful of times. The chain has TRBV7-6 and TRBJ2-1; the match to TRBD1 covers 9 bases. The CDR3 covers 17 residues. Germline lookup yields CDR1 SGHVS and CDR2 FNYEAQ. V trimming: 0 bases; J trimming: 0 bases; junction bases outside the gene matches: 3. The CDR3 bases are TGTGCCAGCAGCTTAGCAGGGACAGGGAGCTCCTACAATGAGCAGTTCTTC. It translates to CASSLAGTGSSYNEQFF.

Only a few counts were recorded for this clonotype. The CDR3 nucleotides are TGCAGCGTTGAAGATGATCGGGCCCCCCGGGCCGGGGAGCTGTTTTTT. Protein: CSVEDDRAPRAGELFF. J is TRBJ2-2 and V is TRBV29-1; D is unclear. The CDR3 runs 16 residues. Germline-derived CDR1 and CDR2 are SQVTM and ANQGSEA. V was trimmed by 0 bases and J by 6 bases, leaving 17 bases between them.

This clonotype was found once. The chain links TRBV24-1 to TRBJ2-1; 12 nucleotides align to TRBD2. This CDR3 is 14 amino acids long. With 9 bases clipped from V and 4 bases from J, the junction kept 3 bases outside the gene matches. CDR1 is KGHDR, CDR2 SFDVKD, per germline. The CDR3, as DNA: TGTGCCACCGATGGACTAGCGGGATACAATGAGCAGTTCTTC. It specifies CATDGLAGYNEQFF.

This clonotype was counted between two and nine times. The rearrangement joins TRBV14 to TRBJ2-1, with D possibly being TRBD1 or TRBD2 (6 bases each). Trimming removed 0 bases from V and 4 bases from J, with 19 bases in between. Per germline, CDR1 SGHDN and CDR2 FVKESK. The CDR3 runs to 18 residues. CDR3 region: CASSQDLLLGGRYNEQFF. CDR3 nucleotides: TGTGCCAGCAGCCAAGATCTACTACTCGGGGGCCGGTACAATGAGCAGTTCTTC. Supplemented by reference TRBV14 and TRBJ2-1, the full variable domain reads EAGVTQFPSHSVIEKGQTVTLRCDPISGHDNLYWYRRVMGKEIKFLLHFVKESKQDESGMPNNRFLAERTGGTYSTLKVQPAELEDSGVYFCASSQDLLLGGRYNEQFFGPGTRLTVL.

This rearrangement joins TRBV12-3 or TRBV12-4 to TRBJ1-1; unclear D gene. Trimming cost V 8 bases and J 2 bases, with 9 bases left between them. The CDR3 contains 12 residues. CDR3 sequence (DNA): TGTGCCAGCTCAGGACTTAACACTGAAGCTTTCTTT. It yields the protein CASSGLNTEAFF.

The V and J genes are TRBV9 and TRBJ1-1; D might be TRBD1 (6 bases). Trimming stripped 0 bases from V and 12 bases from J, with 12 bases between. In germline, CDR1 is SGDLS, CDR2 YYNGEE. The CDR3 totals 12 residues. The CDR3, as DNA: TGTGCCAGCAGCGTAGTCAGTGGGACACCTTTCTTT. This sequence encodes CASSVVSGTPFF.

In this sample, this clonotype turned up a few times. The CDR3 reads CASSTVAGGPGDTQYF. CDR3 in DNA: TGTGCCAGCAGCACCGTAGCGGGAGGGCCGGGAGATACGCAGTATTTT. The chain links TRBV7-9 to TRBJ2-3; TRBD2 agrees at 11 bases. The ends lost 5 bases at V and 5 bases at J; junction bases unmatched: 9. The length of the CDR3 is 16 residues. Germline V gene data show CDR1 as SEHNR and CDR2 as FQNEAQ (reference sequence).

This chain connects TRBV27 to TRBJ1-2; perhaps TRBD1 as D (6 bases). This CDR3 has 13 residues. Germline V gene data show CDR1 as MNHEY and CDR2 as SMNVEV (reference sequence). Trimming stripped 9 bases from V and 2 bases from J, with 13 bases between. The CDR3 coding sequence is TGTGCCAGTTGGGACACTACCAACTATGGCTACACCTTC. It codes for CASWDTTNYGYTF.

This clonotype was counted only a few times. The rearrangement uses TRBV20-1 and TRBJ1-2; D call uncertain. The V gene lost 0 bases and the J gene lost 4 bases, with 6 bases spanning the gap. The CDR3 spans 12 residues. Germline lookup yields CDR1 DFQATT and CDR2 SNEGSKA (reference sequence). The DNA of the CDR3 is TGCAGTGCTAGAGATCGCGGCTATGGCTACACCTTC. Translation gives CSARDRGYGYTF.

This clonotype was observed a few times. The chain employs TRBV12-3 or TRBV12-4 and TRBJ2-1; D possibly corresponds to TRBD1 (5 bases). V shed 5 bases and J shed 12 bases, with 14 bases lying between them. The CDR3 runs to 12 residues. CDR3 amino acids: CASSHPWQGQFF. The CDR3 DNA reads as TGTGCCAGCAGTCACCCATGGCAGGGGCAGTTCTTC.

V gene TRBV5-1 combines with J gene TRBJ2-1, with D possibly matching TRBD2 (5 bases). CDR1 is SGHRS and CDR2 is YFSETQ in the germline V gene. The CDR3 runs to 15 residues. Trimming cost V 0 bases and J 5 bases, with 12 bases left between them. Written as DNA, the CDR3 is TGCGCCAGCAGCTTGGTGTCGACGGGGAACAATGAGCAGTTCTTC. Amino acids: CASSLVSTGNNEQFF.

This clonotype was seen at least ten times. The chain uses TRBV4-1 and TRBJ2-1; the D call may be TRBD1 or TRBD2 (5 bases each). V lost 0 bases, J lost 6 bases, and 12 bases lay in between. Germline V lookup: CDR1 MGHRA, CDR2 YSYEKL. The CDR3 covers 15 residues. DNA of the CDR3: TGCGCCAGCAGCCAAGAGAGGGGTATTACCAATGAGCAGTTCTTC. It translates to CASSQERGITNEQFF.

The CDR3 DNA follows: TGTGCCACTTCGGACAGGGGGCTTTACGAGCAGTACTTC. Translating gives CATSDRGLYEQYF. The genes are TRBV2 and TRBJ2-7, with 11 bases that match TRBD1. The CDR3 is 13 amino acids. Looked up from germline, CDR1 is SNHLY and CDR2 is FYNNEI. V dropped 10 bases and J dropped 4; count of bases not matched to a gene: 6.

This chain connects TRBV10-3 to TRBJ1-1; 7 nucleotides align to TRBD1. J was trimmed by 4 bases and V by 0 bases; bases with no gene match: 11. Germline V gene data show CDR1 as ENHRY and CDR2 as SYGVKD. There are 17 residues in the CDR3. DNA for the CDR3: TGTGCCATCAGTGAGTCGGGGTCCTACGGGACAGCCACTGAAGCTTTCTTT. Amino acids: CAISESGSYGTATEAFF.

The chain carries TRBV7-9 and TRBJ2-3; 11 bases fit TRBD2. The V segment lost 5 bases and the J segment 6 bases; nucleotides outside the gene matches: 10. The CDR3 covers 16 residues. The germline gives CDR1 SEHNR, CDR2 FQNEAQ (reference sequence). CDR3: CASSPYSTSGEDTQYF. CDR3 nucleotide sequence: TGTGCCAGCAGCCCCTATTCGACTAGCGGGGAGGATACGCAGTATTTT. Full variable domain (outside the CDR3, taken from reference TRBV7-9 and TRBJ2-3): DTGVSQNPRHKITKRGQNVTFRCDPISEHNRLYWYRQTLGQGPEFLTYFQNEAQLEKSRLLSDRFSAERPKGSFSTLEIQRTEQGDSAMYLCASSPYSTSGEDTQYFGPGTRLTVL.

The chain combines TRBV12-3 or TRBV12-4 with TRBJ2-1, with D perhaps given as TRBD1 or TRBD2 (5 bases each). The ends were cut back, 2 bases at V and 4 bases at J, with 9 bases in the middle. The CDR3 runs 14 residues. The CDR3 loop is CASSLPGPYNEQFF. The CDR3 DNA follows: TGTGCCAGCAGTTTACCGGGACCATACAATGAGCAGTTCTTC.

The V call is TRBV5-6, the J call TRBJ1-2; D not certain. The CDR3 extends over 13 amino acids. In germline, CDR1 is SGHDT, CDR2 YYEEEE. The ends were cut back, 0 bases at V and 6 bases at J, with 9 bases in the middle. The DNA of the CDR3 is TGTGCCAGCAGCTTGGGACCGAATCATGGCTACACCTTC. Translation: CASSLGPNHGYTF.

The table lists this clonotype with a few counts. The J gene is TRBJ2-3, the V gene TRBV11-2; unclear D gene. V was clipped by 1 base and J by 0 bases, with 11 bases between them. The germline gives CDR1 SGHAT, CDR2 FQNNGV. This CDR3 has 16 residues. The CDR3 spells CASSLVPSTSTDTQYF. CDR3 nucleotide sequence: TGTGCCAGCAGCTTAGTCCCTAGTACTAGCACAGATACGCAGTATTTT.

This rearrangement joins TRBV28 to TRBJ2-5, with 8 bases that match TRBD2. Trimming removed 3 bases from V and 4 bases from J; junction bases left unmatched: 4. The CDR3 is 14 residues long. Germline V gene data show CDR1 as MDHEN and CDR2 as SYDVKM. This chain's CDR3 is CASSFGGVSETQYF. The CDR3 region has the DNA TGTGCCAGCAGTTTCGGGGGGGTGTCAGAGACCCAGTACTTC.

This clonotype has a handful of counts. J is TRBJ2-1 and V is TRBV6-2 or TRBV6-3; maybe TRBD1 (5 bases). This CDR3 spans 13 amino acids. Germline V gene data show CDR1 as MNHEY and CDR2 as SVGEGT. V shed 8 bases and J shed 9 bases, with 17 bases lying between them. The CDR3 sequence is CASGDSEVSEQFF. The CDR3 region has the DNA TGTGCCAGCGGAGACAGTGAGGTCAGTGAGCAGTTCTTC.

The chain recombines TRBV7-8 with TRBJ2-5; the match to TRBD2 covers 13 bases. V trimming: 1 base; J trimming: 5 bases; junction bases outside the gene matches: 13. Germline V gene lookup returns CDR1 SGHVS and CDR2 FQNEAQ. This CDR3 contains 19 residues. CDR3 loop: CASSLGTRLAGGEMETQYF. Here the CDR3 DNA reads TGTGCCAGCAGCTTAGGCACCAGACTAGCGGGGGGCGAAATGGAGACCCAGTACTTC. Full variable domain (rest looked up from reference TRBV7-8 and TRBJ2-5): GAGVSQSPRYKVAKRGQDVALRCDPISGHVSLFWYQQALGQGPEFLTYFQNEAQLDKSGLPSDRFFAERPEGSVSTLKIQRTQQEDSAVYLCASSLGTRLAGGEMETQYFGPGTRLLVL.

This chain connects TRBV7-6 to TRBJ2-5; 8 bases are a match to TRBD2. From germline, CDR1 is SGHVS and CDR2 FNYEAQ. CDR3 length: 16 residues. The J segment lost 2 bases and the V segment lost 0 bases, leaving 5 bases of the junction unmatched. CDR3 coding DNA: TGTGCCAGCAGCTTAGCGGCTAGCGGGTCGCAAGAGACCCAGTACTTC. Protein product: CASSLAASGSQETQYF.

This chain uses TRBV9 with TRBJ2-1; the D is unclear. Trimming removed 2 bases from V and 7 bases from J, with 10 bases in between. This CDR3 spans 13 amino acids. The germline V gene encodes CDR1 SGDLS and CDR2 YYNGEE. DNA for the CDR3: TGTGCCAGCAGCGTCACCAATGGGAATGAGCAGTTCTTC. Protein: CASSVTNGNEQFF.